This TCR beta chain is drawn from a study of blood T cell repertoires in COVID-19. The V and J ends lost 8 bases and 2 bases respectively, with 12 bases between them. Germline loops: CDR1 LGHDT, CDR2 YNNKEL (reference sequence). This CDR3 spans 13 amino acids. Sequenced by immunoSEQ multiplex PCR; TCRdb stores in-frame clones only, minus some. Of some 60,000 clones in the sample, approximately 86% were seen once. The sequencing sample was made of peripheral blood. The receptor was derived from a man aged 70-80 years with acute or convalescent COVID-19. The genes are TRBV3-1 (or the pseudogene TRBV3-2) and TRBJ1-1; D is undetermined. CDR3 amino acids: CASGGVSNTEAFF. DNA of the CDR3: TGTGCCAGCGGCGGGGTCTCTAACACTGAAGCTTTCTTT.